The 8 T cell receptor beta chains below come from one sample, sequenced in a study of identical twins. One entry per CDR3 protein, called by TCRdb with MiXCR from the 5' RACE reads. There are around 230,000 distinct CDR3 sequences in the sample; 5% to 7% occur only once, and 13% to 15% lies in the top ten. The data also belong to a second study, concerning T cells expressing NK-cell markers.

Material: CD8+ T cells sorted from blood. All receptors come from a young woman in good health.

This clonotype was picked up many times. V gene TRBV29-1 combines with J gene TRBJ2-7; maybe TRBD1 (5 bases). V lost 4 bases to trimming and J lost 6 bases, with 10 bases between them. Germline values: CDR1 SQVTM, CDR2 ANQGSEA. The length of the CDR3 is 11 residues. The CDR3 region has the DNA TGCAGCGTTGTCCGCAGGGCCGAGCAGTACTTC. This gives the protein CSVVRRAEQYF.

This clonotype was seen a handful of times. The rearrangement joins TRBV27 to TRBJ2-7; possibly TRBD2 for D (5 bases). The CDR3 runs to 13 residues. V lost 3 bases and J lost 4, with 10 bases in between. Germline values: CDR1 MNHEY, CDR2 SMNVEV (reference sequence). The CDR3 region has the DNA TGTGCCAGCAGTTTCGGGGTGTTGTACGAGCAGTACTTC. Its translation: CASSFGVLYEQYF.

This clonotype was counted ten times or more. This rearrangement joins TRBV7-6 to TRBJ2-3, with 11 nucleotides matching TRBD2. This CDR3 is built from 15 residues. Germline lookup yields CDR1 SGHVS and CDR2 FNYEAQ. The V and J ends lost 1 base and 5 bases, in that order; junction bases with no gene match: 2. CDR3 amino acids: CASSLGLAGGDTQYF. The CDR3 DNA follows: TGTGCCAGCAGCTTAGGGCTAGCGGGGGGAGATACGCAGTATTTT.

This chain connects TRBV7-9 to TRBJ2-5, with D maybe TRBD2 (5 bases). V lost 5 bases and J lost 4, with 20 bases in between. The CDR3 consists of 16 residues. Germline V gene data show CDR1 as SEHNR and CDR2 as FQNEAQ (reference sequence). The CDR3 spells CASSHVVASELETQYF. The CDR3 coding sequence is TGTGCCAGCAGCCACGTGGTAGCGAGCGAACTAGAGACCCAGTACTTC.

The sample holds many counts of this clonotype. The chain is built from TRBV7-9 and TRBJ1-1; 7 nucleotides line up with TRBD1. The CDR3 totals 13 residues. V lost 5 bases, J lost 1 base, and 1 base stayed unmatched. Germline V CDR1 and CDR2: SEHNR, FQNEAQ (reference sequence). CDR3 sequence reads: CASSGDRNTEAFF. The CDR3 nucleotides read TGTGCCAGCAGCGGGGACAGGAACACTGAAGCTTTCTTT.

This clonotype was detected only a few times. The chain combines TRBV29-1 with TRBJ2-7; D uncertain. CDR1 is SQVTM and CDR2 is ANQGSEA in the germline V gene. Between the trimmed V and J ends, which lost 4 bases and 2 bases, there was a span of 12 bases. The CDR3 sequence is 13 residues long. The CDR3 here is CSVGWLGAYEQYF. Here the CDR3 DNA reads TGCAGCGTTGGATGGTTAGGAGCCTACGAGCAGTACTTC.

This clonotype was detected many times. The chain combines TRBV12-3 or TRBV12-4 with TRBJ1-5, with unresolved D. Deletions cut 3 bases from V and 5 bases from J, with 8 bases between. The CDR3 has 13 residues. The CDR3 DNA sequence: TGTGCCAGCAGTTTTAACGCCCATCAGCCCCAGCATTTT. Its translation: CASSFNAHQPQHF.

The V and J genes are TRBV20-1 and TRBJ2-7, with 7 bases matching TRBD2. The CDR3 spans 13 residues. V shed 3 bases and J 3 bases; nucleotides not matched to a gene: 5. The germline V gene has CDR1 DFQATT and CDR2 SNEGSKA (reference sequence). CDR3 DNA sequence: TGCAGTGCTAGGGGAGGGGTAGACTACGAGCAGTACTTC. Its protein product is CSARGGVDYEQYF.